This TCR beta chain derives from a study of T cells after posttransplantation cyclophosphamide. Study-wide results and limits: TRB overlap between skin or GI tissue T cells and blood was limited.

Libraries were prepared by immunoSEQ multiplex PCR; TCRdb keeps only in-frame clonotypes and omits some of them. The data contain tens of thousands of clones, about 86% of them singletons. Trimming cost V 6 bases and J 7 bases; bases outside gene matches: 5. The CDR3 contains 14 residues. Germline V gene data show CDR1 as SGHVS and CDR2 as FNYEAQ. A note on this clone: Its antigen is still unknown.

Sequenced input: PBMCs. The source of this sequence is a man aged 30-40 years with a blood cancer, CMV-positive, and with a related stem cell donor. The chain joins TRBV7-6 to TRBJ2-7; 14 bases agree with TRBD2. This CDR3 reads CASSRGLAGEEQYF. In nucleotides, the CDR3 is TGTGCCAGCAGTAGGGGACTAGCGGGAGAAGAGCAGTACTTC.